The TCR beta chain under discussion was sequenced for a study of Tregs in tolerant kidney transplant recipients. Whole-study context: The nonmyeloablative bone marrow transplants came from related graft donors, with transient mixed chimerism.

The CDR3 totals 15 residues. The J segment lost 8 bases and the V segment lost 3 bases, leaving 12 bases of the junction unmatched. Germline loops: CDR1 MDHEN, CDR2 SYDVKM. Points on this clone: The antigen is undetermined.

General observations from the study: Few patients were studied, so findings need validation in larger groups.

CD4+CD25+CD127- Tregs, CD4+CD25- non-Tregs, CD4 and CD8 cells were sorted. An overnight rest at 37°C with 200 IU/ml IL-2 preceded regulatory T cell sorting from thawed PBMCs. Using immunoSEQ multiplex PCR, the repertoire was profiled, and TCRdb retains in-frame clones only, with some absent. This table holds over 50,000 clones, 80% to 90% found once. The chain has TRBV28 and TRBJ1-1; 7 bases map to TRBD1. The origin of this receptor is a human donor who received a combined kidney and bone marrow transplant. The sequencing used Tregs from blood, collected before the transplant. The CDR3 DNA sequence: TGTGCCAGCAGTTTCCCTATGGGGCAGGGGGGAGAAGCTTTCTTT. Amino acids: CASSFPMGQGGEAFF.